This T cell receptor (beta chain) is drawn from a study of T cells in Graves' hyperthyroidism and ophthalmopathy. Orbital computed tomography, thyroid ultrasound, serum thyroxine and TRAb, and clinical symptoms together informed the diagnoses. In this sample, this clonotype turned up many times. The TCR beta CDR3 regions underwent amplification using RNA transcripts as the source. Primed by the HTBI set, a first-round RT-PCR was run on the TCR CDR3. Each CDR3 protein gets one entry after TCRdb re-called the multiplex PCR reads with MiXCR. The table includes 450,000 to 700,000 distinct CDR3 sequences, roughly 50% detected once. After removal of 5 bases from V and 6 bases from J, the junction contained 15 bases not matched to a gene. CDR3 length: 16 residues. Germline V gene sequence: CDR1 SGHVS, CDR2 FQNEAQ.

V is TRBV7-8 and J is TRBJ2-7; 8 nucleotides agree with TRBD1. The sample was peripheral blood or thyroid tissue (not recorded which). The TCR originated in an adult woman with Graves' disease, either hyperthyroidism or ophthalmopathy (not recorded which). Written as DNA, the CDR3 is TGTGCCAGCAGCCAGGGTATAGGGACAGGAGTGGGCGAGCAGTACTTC. It encodes CASSQGIGTGVGEQYF.